This passage covers 6 T cell receptor beta chains from one sample sequenced in a study of metastatic and nonmetastatic thyroid tumors. TCRdb recomputed clones from the PCR reads via MiXCR. The repertoire holds around 7,000 clones, approximately 35% seen once, with about 37% in the top ten. Until they underwent thyroid surgery, no patient had received any treatment. The specimen was adjacent normal tissue. These receptors originate from a female donor with papillary thyroid cancer or a benign thyroid nodule (not recorded which). Some clones in this sample may be carry-over from other donors' samples.

J is TRBJ1-2 and V is TRBV30; D might be TRBD1 (5 bases). There are 12 residues in the CDR3. The germline V and J ends were trimmed by 2 bases and 7 bases, with 11 bases remaining between them. Germline-derived CDR1 and CDR2 are GTSNPN and SVGIG (reference sequence). The CDR3 DNA follows: TGTGCCTGGAGTTTCCGGGGGTTTGGCTACACCTTC. Translated: CAWSFRGFGYTF.

This clone was seen a handful of times. The gene calls are TRBV6-6 and TRBJ1-2; unclear D gene. Germline V gene sequence: CDR1 MNHNY, CDR2 SVGAGI (reference sequence). The CDR3 length is 12 residues. V gave up 2 bases and J gave up 7 bases, with 8 bases separating them. CDR3 nucleotides: TGTGCCAGCAGTTACGGGGAGGGTGGCTACACCTTC. It translates to CASSYGEGGYTF.

The chain recombines TRBV6-1 with TRBJ1-6; tentatively, D is TRBD1 (6 bases). The CDR3 sequence is 16 residues long. The V and J ends lost 5 bases and 10 bases respectively, with 21 bases between them. Looked up from germline, CDR1 is MNHNS and CDR2 is SASEGT. The CDR3 loop reads CASSTKPQGFESPLHF. CDR3 bases: TGTGCCAGCAGTACCAAGCCACAGGGATTCGAGTCACCCCTCCACTTT.

This clone was observed a handful of times. This rearrangement joins TRBV12-3 or TRBV12-4 to TRBJ2-7; perhaps TRBD1 as D (5 bases). The CDR3 length is 12 residues. Trimming removed 3 bases at V and 6 bases at J, with 9 bases between. In DNA, the CDR3 is TGTGCCAGCAGTTTTCAGGGATCCGAGCAGTACTTC. Its protein product is CASSFQGSEQYF.

The chain carries TRBV7-2 and TRBJ2-7; no firm D call. Germline lookup yields CDR1 SGHTA and CDR2 FQGNSA. CDR3 length: 12 amino acids. Trimming shortened V by 4 bases and J by 0 bases, and 4 bases separated the two germline ends. DNA of the CDR3: TGTGCCAGCAGCTCCTCCTCCTACGAGCAGTACTTC. It specifies CASSSSSYEQYF.

The J gene is TRBJ1-2, the V gene TRBV28; D perhaps matches TRBD1 (6 bases). The ends were cut back, 4 bases at V and 5 bases at J, with 17 bases in the middle. Germline V gene lookup returns CDR1 MDHEN and CDR2 SYDVKM. CDR3 length: 15 residues. The CDR3 loop reads CASSSKGGRFYGYTF. DNA of the CDR3: TGTGCCAGCAGTTCGAAGGGGGGGAGGTTTTATGGCTACACCTTC.